The sequence of this T cell receptor beta chain was determined in a study of T-cell memory formation after mild COVID-19. Findings and limits, study-wide: Confirmation of SARS-CoV-2 specificity was lacking for second-wave clones peaking day 37. Most CD4+ clones that shrank were in CM and EM, while CD8+ ones turned up in EMRA.

V was trimmed by 6 bases and J by 8 bases, leaving 16 bases between them. This CDR3 comprises 13 residues. The germline CDR1 and CDR2 sequences are LGHDT and YNNKEL (reference sequence). This clonotype was detected ten times or more. Its antigen remains unknown. TCR alpha and TCR beta cDNA libraries carrying sample barcodes and UMIs were produced by 5'RACE using constant-segment primers. Each CDR3 protein is one row after TCRdb ran MiXCR on the 5' RACE reads. This table holds 40,000 to 45,000 distinct CDR3 sequences, less than 9.5% found once. The genes are TRBV3-1 and TRBJ1-2, with TRBD1 as a possible D gene (6 bases). The source material was PBMCs or a T cell subset sorted from them (not recorded which). The clonotype originates from an adult woman who had mild COVID-19 (a few samples of this study predate the infection). Cell type and time point are not known. The CDR3 DNA is TGTGCCAGCAGACCAAACAGGGCCAACGGCTACACCTTC. It encodes CASRPNRANGYTF.